This entry lists 15 T cell receptor beta chains sequenced from one sample in a study of CD8+CD57+ T cells in acquired aplastic anemia. An expansion of CD8+CD57+ cells by flow cytometry had been shown in patients chosen for sequencing. Profiling of TCR beta VDJ combinations and CDR3 sequences used genomic DNA as template. Using its own MiXCR run on the reads, TCRdb lists one record per CDR3 protein. This sample has about 190,000 distinct CDR3 sequences; more than 45% occur once, and the top ten carry 8.5% to 10%. The specimen sequenced was sorted CD4+, CD8+, or CD8+CD57+ T cells (not recorded which) from PBMCs. Receptors originate from a human donor with aplastic anemia.

In this sample, this clonotype turned up many times. The chain uses TRBV29-1 and TRBJ2-5; possibly TRBD1 or TRBD2 for D (6 bases each). Looked up from germline, CDR1 is SQVTM and CDR2 is ANQGSEA. The CDR3 is made up of 12 amino acids. The germline V and J ends were trimmed by 8 bases and 6 bases, with 16 bases remaining between them. The CDR3 protein is CSIQLGGQTQYF. For the CDR3, the DNA is TGCAGCATCCAGCTAGGGGGGCAGACCCAGTACTTC.

The chain couples TRBV20-1 to TRBJ2-7, with D possibly being TRBD2 (6 bases). CDR3 length equals 14 residues. The germline V gene has CDR1 DFQATT and CDR2 SNEGSKA (reference sequence). Trimming removed 3 bases from V and 2 bases from J, with 14 bases in between. The DNA for the CDR3 is TGCAGTGCTAGTGGAACTAGCTTAGCCTACGAGCAGTACTTC. This translates into CSASGTSLAYEQYF.

The chain links TRBV15 to TRBJ1-3; 8 bases align to TRBD1. There are 15 residues in the CDR3. The trim removed 0 bases at V and 5 bases at J, leaving 3 bases unmatched. CDR1 LNHNV and CDR2 YYDKDF come from the germline V gene (reference sequence). CDR3 protein: CATSRDRQGRNTIYF. In DNA, the CDR3 is TGTGCCACCAGCAGAGATCGACAGGGGAGAAACACCATATATTTT.

This clonotype was seen at least ten times. The gene calls are TRBV6-5 and TRBJ2-1, with a weak D call TRBD1 (6 bases). CDR1 and CDR2 from the germline V gene are MNHEY and SVGAGI. V dropped 3 bases and J dropped 8 bases, with 8 bases sitting between them. The CDR3 spans 12 residues. CDR3 region: CASSYGGDEQFF. The CDR3 DNA is TGTGCCAGCAGTTATGGGGGCGATGAGCAGTTCTTC.

V usage is TRBV7-2 and J usage is TRBJ1-3, with D uncertain. This CDR3 comprises 13 residues. Germline loops: CDR1 SGHTA, CDR2 FQGNSA. The V gene lost 5 bases and the J gene lost 4 bases, with 9 bases spanning the gap. Here the CDR3 reads CASSRRRGNTIYF. CDR3 DNA sequence: TGTGCCAGCAGCCGGCGGCGCGGAAACACCATATATTTT.

This clonotype has a handful of counts. This rearrangement joins TRBV5-4 to TRBJ1-3; a possible D gene is TRBD1 (5 bases). V was pared by 3 bases and J by 2 bases, with 15 bases between. Germline V gives CDR1 SGHNT, CDR2 YYREEE (reference sequence). This CDR3 has 16 residues. CDR3 coding DNA: TGTGCCAGCAGCTCGGGGACGCCGGGGCCTGGAAACACCATATATTTT. This gives the protein CASSSGTPGPGNTIYF.

This clonotype has just a few counts. The genes are TRBV6-1 and TRBJ2-1; TRBD1 matches at 7 bases. Per germline, CDR1 MNHNS and CDR2 SASEGT. This CDR3 has 16 amino acids. With 4 bases clipped from V and 6 bases from J, the junction kept 12 bases outside the gene matches. Here the CDR3 reads CASSARQGRPSNEQFF. In nucleotides, the CDR3 is TGTGCCAGCAGTGCCCGACAGGGACGGCCGTCCAATGAGCAGTTCTTC.

This clonotype was seen at least ten times. V usage is TRBV9 and J usage is TRBJ2-1; 7 nucleotides agree with TRBD2. The V gene's germline CDR1 is SGDLS and CDR2 YYNGEE. The CDR3 runs 15 residues. V lost 3 bases to trimming and J lost 0 bases; unmatched junction nucleotides: 3. The CDR3 loop is CASSAGGNSYNEQFF. The CDR3 nucleotides read TGTGCCAGCAGCGCCGGGGGGAACTCCTACAATGAGCAGTTCTTC.

This sequence joins TRBV7-3 and TRBJ1-6; D may be TRBD1 (6 bases). This CDR3 spans 15 amino acids. Germline V gene sequence: CDR1 SGHTA, CDR2 FQGTGA. V dropped 2 bases and J dropped 7 bases, with 12 bases sitting between them. CDR3 amino acids: CASSLQSRGNSPLHF. The CDR3 DNA reads TGTGCCAGCAGCTTACAGAGCAGGGGAAATTCACCCCTCCACTTT.

This rearrangement joins TRBV2 to TRBJ1-2; D is unclear. V was cut by 4 bases and J by 4 bases, with 10 bases left in between. The CDR3 contains 13 residues. Germline V gives CDR1 SNHLY, CDR2 FYNNEI. The CDR3 is CASSARSSYGYTF. The CDR3, as DNA: TGTGCCAGCAGTGCGAGATCCTCCTATGGCTACACCTTC.

The chain couples TRBV10-3 to TRBJ2-1; D uncertain. The germline V and J ends were trimmed by 4 bases and 0 bases, with 10 bases remaining between them. CDR1 ENHRY and CDR2 SYGVKD come from the germline V gene. The CDR3 has 15 residues. Here the CDR3 DNA reads TGTGCCATCAGTGTGGACCTTAGCTCCTACAATGAGCAGTTCTTC. Its protein product is CAISVDLSSYNEQFF.

The chain links TRBV10-1 to TRBJ2-1; 9 positions match TRBD2. The V segment lost 0 bases and the J segment 7 bases; nucleotides outside the gene matches: 4. CDR1 is WNHNN, CDR2 SYGVQD, per germline (reference sequence). This CDR3 region has 15 residues. The chain's CDR3 is CASSESTSGGNEQFF. DNA of the CDR3: TGCGCCAGCAGTGAGTCGACTAGCGGAGGGAATGAGCAGTTCTTC.

At least ten counts were recorded for this clonotype. The chain employs TRBV20-1 and TRBJ1-2; 7 bases map to TRBD1. The CDR3 has 14 residues. Germline loops: CDR1 DFQATT, CDR2 SNEGSKA (reference sequence). The V gene end was trimmed by 3 bases and the J gene end by 0 bases; junction bases not matched to a gene: 4. DNA for the CDR3: TGCAGTGCTAGGGGGACAGTTGCTAACTATGGCTACACCTTC. Its protein product is CSARGTVANYGYTF.

The J gene is TRBJ2-3, the V gene TRBV2, with unresolved D. The germline V gene encodes CDR1 SNHLY and CDR2 FYNNEI. CDR3 length: 13 residues. V lost 1 base, J lost 3 bases, and 5 bases lay in between. CDR3 sequence: CASSEGTTDTQYF. Here the CDR3 DNA reads TGTGCCAGCAGTGAAGGGACGACAGATACGCAGTATTTT.

This clonotype was found a few times. The chain joins TRBV7-9 to TRBJ2-1; 7 nucleotides agree with TRBD2. Germline CDR1 reads SEHNR; CDR2 reads FQNEAQ (reference sequence). The CDR3 extends over 15 amino acids. V shed 5 bases, J shed 4 bases, and the junction held 8 bases outside the gene matches. Here the CDR3 reads CASSDGEGMYNEQFF. The DNA of the CDR3 is TGTGCCAGCAGCGATGGGGAGGGAATGTACAATGAGCAGTTCTTC.